These T cell receptor beta chains were read from a single sample in a study of blood T cells in healthy people across ages. MiXCR was run by TCRdb on the 5' RACE reads, yielding one entry per CDR3 protein. Among about 1 million distinct CDR3 sequences listed, 40% to 45% were seen once. Source material: blood. The receptors here all came from a woman aged 55-69 years in good health. The CDR3 runs from the conserved cysteine through the conserved F or W. The D gene is left open where the match is weak. Clone sizes are given selectively: once, few, many, or a class where the clone is expanded.

J | D | V | size | DNA | CDR3
TRBJ1-1 | - | TRBV5-1 | - | TGCGCCAGCAGCGAACAGGGATCTGAAGCTTTCTTT | CASSEQGSEAFF
TRBJ2-1 | TRBD2 | TRBV10-3 | few | TGTGCCATCAGTGAGTCGTCTAGCGGGAGGTATGAGCAGTTCTTC | CAISESSSGRYEQFF
TRBJ2-7 | TRBD2 | TRBV6-5 | many | TGTGCCAGCAGTGGACTAGCGGGATACGAGCAGTACTTC | CASSGLAGYEQYF
TRBJ2-5 | - | TRBV19 | once | TGTGCCAGTAGCCCGACCAAGGTGGGGGAGACCCAGTACTTC | CASSPTKVGETQYF
TRBJ2-7 | TRBD2 | TRBV12-3/TRBV12-4 | - | TGTGCCAGCAGTTACCCGGGACTAGCGGGAGACGAGCAGTACTTC | CASSYPGLAGDEQYF
TRBJ2-7 | - | TRBV20-1 | - | TGCAGTGCTAGAACGAGGGGGGACCACGAGCAGTACTTC | CSARTRGDHEQYF
TRBJ2-7 | - | TRBV7-3 | - | TGTGCCAGCAGCTTAAGTGGGGGCGGTTTCGGGGAGCAGTACTTC | CASSLSGGGFGEQYF
TRBJ2-5 | - | TRBV20-1 | - | TGCAGTGCTAGAGTGGACACGACCACCCAAGAGACCCAGTACTTC | CSARVDTTTQETQYF
TRBJ1-2 | - | TRBV6-2/TRBV6-3 | - | TGTGCCAGCAGTGCCGACTCCTCCGGGGGCTATGGCTACACCTTC | CASSADSSGGYGYTF
TRBJ2-5 | - | TRBV5-6 | - | TGTGCCAGCAGCTTCAAGGGCGTAGGGTTGGAGACCCAGTACTTC | CASSFKGVGLETQYF
TRBJ2-1 | - | TRBV12-5 | - | TGTGCTAGTGGTCCGTGGGGCGGCCGGGAGAAAAATGAGCAGTTCTTC | CASGPWGGREKNEQFF
TRBJ2-7 | - | TRBV28 | few | TGTGCCAGCAGCCCCACGGGGTCTCGCGAGCAGTACTTC | CASSPTGSREQYF
TRBJ2-6 | - | TRBV4-2 | - | TGTGCCAGCAGCCCGCCGGGGCCTGGGGCCAACGTCCTGACTTTC | CASSPPGPGANVLTF
TRBJ2-5 | TRBD1 | TRBV4-1 | - | TGCGCCAGCAGCCAAACGGACAGGGGGTTCGAGACCCAGTACTTC | CASSQTDRGFETQYF
TRBJ1-2 | - | TRBV5-1 | few | TGCGCCAGCAGCTTGGGACAAGCTGCTAACTATGGCTACACCTTC | CASSLGQAANYGYTF
TRBJ2-7 | - | TRBV7-2 | - | TGTGCCAGCAGCTTAGTCCCCCTTGGGGCATTCGAGCAGTACTTC | CASSLVPLGAFEQYF
TRBJ2-7 | - | TRBV15 | few | TGTGCCACCAGCACGGACTACTCACTCTACGAGCAGTACTTC | CATSTDYSLYEQYF
TRBJ2-7 | TRBD2 | TRBV13 | - | TGTGCCAGCAGCTTAGGGCTAGCGGGAGGGGACGAGCAGTACTTC | CASSLGLAGGDEQYF
TRBJ1-4 | TRBD1 | TRBV7-2 | - | TGTGCCAGCAGCTTAGAACAGGGGGTCAAAAAAAAACTGTTTTTT | CASSLEQGVKKKLFF
TRBJ2-1 | TRBD2 | TRBV5-1 | - | TGCGCCAGCAGCTTGTTGCTAGCGGGTGAAAATGAGCAGTTCTTC | CASSLLLAGENEQFF
TRBJ2-3 | - | TRBV14 | - | TGTGCCAGCAGCCAAAACGCCGACCGTAGCACAGATACGCAGTATTTT | CASSQNADRSTDTQYF
TRBJ2-3 | TRBD2 | TRBV5-6 | few | TGTGCCAGCAGCTCGACTAGCGGGAGTCCTTTGAGCACAGATACGCAGTATTTT | CASSSTSGSPLSTDTQYF
TRBJ1-1 | TRBD1 | TRBV27 | once | TGTGCCAGCAGTCGGGCCGGGACAGGGAACACTGAAGCTTTCTTT | CASSRAGTGNTEAFF
TRBJ2-3 | TRBD2 | TRBV7-2 | - | TGTGCCAGCAGCTTAGCAGGACTAGGTTTGAATACGCAGTATTTT | CASSLAGLGLNTQYF
TRBJ2-7 | - | TRBV14 | few | TGTGCCAGCAGCCAAGACGGTAGCAGGACCTACGAGCAGTACTTC | CASSQDGSRTYEQYF
TRBJ2-7 | - | TRBV7-9 | - | TGTGCCAGCAGCTTATTCGGCGACGAGCAGTACTTC | CASSLFGDEQYF
TRBJ2-7 | TRBD1 | TRBV10-2 | - | TGCGCCAGCAGCACAGGGGAGACCTACGAGCAGTACTTC | CASSTGETYEQYF
TRBJ2-1 | TRBD2 | TRBV27 | - | TGTGCCAGCAGTTTATCGGGACTAGCCAGTAATGAGCAGTTCTTC | CASSLSGLASNEQFF